These 8 T cell receptor beta chains were sequenced from one sample in a study of Graves' ophthalmopathy and Graves' hyperthyroidism. The study amplified TCR beta CDR3 regions using RNA transcripts. HTBI primers primed a first-round RT-PCR, and a second-round multiplex PCR followed. TCRdb fed the multiplex PCR reads into MiXCR, producing one record per CDR3 protein. The sample holds 400,000 or so distinct CDR3 sequences, roughly 15% seen once. Sequencing input: peripheral blood. Source of these receptors: an adult woman with stable Graves' hyperthyroidism.

This clonotype came up many times. This chain's CDR3 is CSARDQLRAVAGAYEQYF. The CDR3 coding sequence is TGCAGTGCTAGAGATCAGTTACGGGCTGTAGCGGGAGCCTACGAGCAGTACTTC. The chain couples TRBV20-1 to TRBJ2-7; 9 positions agree with TRBD2. This CDR3 contains 18 residues. In germline, CDR1 is DFQATT, CDR2 SNEGSKA (reference sequence). The junction had 14 bases not matched to a gene; V was cut back by 0 bases and J by 2 bases.

This clonotype was picked up many times. This chain links TRBV5-6 with TRBJ1-1; possibly TRBD1 for D (6 bases). Per germline, CDR1 SGHDT and CDR2 YYEEEE. The CDR3 loop spans 18 amino acids. V lost 4 bases and J 0 bases, leaving 22 bases between the germline ends. DNA of the CDR3: TGTGCCAGCAGCGCAGGATCCGGGGGCACCTTCATGAACACTGAAGCTTTCTTT. This translates into CASSAGSGGTFMNTEAFF. Full variable domain (remainder filled in from reference TRBV5-6 and TRBJ1-1): DAGVTQSPTHLIKTRGQQVTLRCSPKSGHDTVSWYQQALGQGPQFIFQYYEEEERQRGNFPDRFSGHQFPNYSSELNVNALLLGDSALYLCASSAGSGGTFMNTEAFFGQGTRLTVV.

This clonotype came up a few times. Written as DNA, the CDR3 is TGTGCCAGCAGCGTAGGGTGGGCCGGGGAGCTGTTTTTT. Translation gives CASSVGWAGELFF. This chain joins TRBV9 and TRBJ2-2; D is uncertain. The V and J ends lost 0 bases and 6 bases respectively, with 6 bases between them. This CDR3 region has 13 residues. From germline, CDR1 is SGDLS and CDR2 YYNGEE.

This clonotype was picked up many times. The V and J genes are TRBV27 and TRBJ2-7; 10 positions match TRBD2. Per germline, CDR1 MNHEY and CDR2 SMNVEV (reference sequence). The V segment lost 2 bases and the J segment 6 bases; nucleotides outside the gene matches: 7. This CDR3 is built from 15 residues. The DNA for the CDR3 is TGTGCCAGCAGTTTAATTTCCAGCGGGAGGGCCGAGCAGTACTTC. It codes for CASSLISSGRAEQYF.

V and J are TRBV7-2 and TRBJ2-7, with 7 nucleotides matching TRBD2. There are 13 residues in the CDR3. V was clipped by 5 bases and J by 5 bases; unmatched bases: 6. In germline, CDR1 is SGHTA, CDR2 FQGNSA. DNA of the CDR3: TGTGCCAGCAGCCGGGGGGAGCCCGACGAGCAGTACTTC. Encoded protein: CASSRGEPDEQYF. The variable domain in full, with the rest retrieved from reference TRBV7-2 and TRBJ2-7, is GAGVSQSPSNKVTEKGKDVELRCDPISGHTALYWYRQSLGQGLEFLIYFQGNSAPDKSGLPSDRFSAERTGGSVSTLTIQRTQQEDSAVYLCASSRGEPDEQYFGPGTRLTVT.

Ten or more counts support this clonotype. The gene calls are TRBV6-1 and TRBJ1-5; no firm D call. The CDR3 spans 13 residues. V was clipped by 6 bases and J by 6 bases, with 12 bases between them. The V gene's germline CDR1 is MNHNS and CDR2 SASEGT. The CDR3 region has the DNA TGTGCCAGCAGGGACCGCGAAGGTCAGCCCCAGCATTTT. This translates into CASRDREGQPQHF.

There are many counts of this clonotype. The chain couples TRBV12-3 or TRBV12-4 to TRBJ2-7; D ambiguous. The V end was cut by 4 bases, the J end by 5 bases, with 9 bases between. This CDR3 comprises 12 residues. The CDR3 sequence: CASSSPTHEQYF. For the CDR3, the DNA is TGTGCCAGCAGTTCCCCCACCCACGAGCAGTACTTC.

This clonotype was counted at least ten times. The V gene is TRBV7-6, the J gene TRBJ2-5; unclear D gene. Germline loops: CDR1 SGHVS, CDR2 FNYEAQ. There are 14 residues in the CDR3. With 5 bases removed from V and 4 bases from J, the gap between germline ends came to 14 bases. The chain's CDR3 is CASSRTNSRETQYF. CDR3 DNA sequence: TGTGCCAGCAGCCGAACGAATAGCCGAGAGACCCAGTACTTC.